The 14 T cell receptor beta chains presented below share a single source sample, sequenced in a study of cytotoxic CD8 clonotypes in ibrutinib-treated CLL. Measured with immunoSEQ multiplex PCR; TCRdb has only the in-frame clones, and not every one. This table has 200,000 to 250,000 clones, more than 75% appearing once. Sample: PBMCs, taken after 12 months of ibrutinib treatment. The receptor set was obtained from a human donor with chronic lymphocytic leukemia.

CDR3 coding DNA: TGTGCCAGCAGCGTACTCGGGGGGCAAGAGACCCAGTACTTC. Its protein is CASSVLGGQETQYF. The chain uses TRBV9 and TRBJ2-5; 7 bases match TRBD2. The CDR3 runs to 14 residues. The germline gives CDR1 SGDLS, CDR2 YYNGEE. V was pared by 1 base and J by 2 bases, with 2 bases of the junction left unmatched.

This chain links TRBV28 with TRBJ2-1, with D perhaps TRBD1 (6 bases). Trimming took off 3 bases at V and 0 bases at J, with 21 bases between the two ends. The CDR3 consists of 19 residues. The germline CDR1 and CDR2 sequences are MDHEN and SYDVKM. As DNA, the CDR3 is TGTGCCAGCAGTTTCAGTTCAGGGGTGGAGATAATCTCCTACAATGAGCAGTTCTTC. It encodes CASSFSSGVEIISYNEQFF.

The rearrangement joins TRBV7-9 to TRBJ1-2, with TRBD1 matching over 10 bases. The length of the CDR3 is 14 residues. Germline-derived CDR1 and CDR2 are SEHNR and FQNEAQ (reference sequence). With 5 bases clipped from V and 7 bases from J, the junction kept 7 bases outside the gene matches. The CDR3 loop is CASSARRQGAGYTF. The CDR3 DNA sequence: TGTGCCAGCAGCGCCAGACGACAGGGGGCTGGCTACACCTTC.

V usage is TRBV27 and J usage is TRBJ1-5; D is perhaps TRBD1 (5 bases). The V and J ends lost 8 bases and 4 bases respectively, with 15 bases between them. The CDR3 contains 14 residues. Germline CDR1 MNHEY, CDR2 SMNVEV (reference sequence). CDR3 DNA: TGTGCCAGCGGCAATCAGGGAGTGAATCAGCCCCAGCATTTT. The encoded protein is CASGNQGVNQPQHF.

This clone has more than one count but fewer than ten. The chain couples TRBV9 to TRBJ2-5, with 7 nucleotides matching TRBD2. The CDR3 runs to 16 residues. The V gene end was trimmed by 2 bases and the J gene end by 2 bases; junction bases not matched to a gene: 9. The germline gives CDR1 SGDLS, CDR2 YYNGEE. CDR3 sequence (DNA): TGTGCCAGCAGCGTTGGGGCGACTAGCCGACAAGAGACCCAGTACTTC. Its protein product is CASSVGATSRQETQYF.

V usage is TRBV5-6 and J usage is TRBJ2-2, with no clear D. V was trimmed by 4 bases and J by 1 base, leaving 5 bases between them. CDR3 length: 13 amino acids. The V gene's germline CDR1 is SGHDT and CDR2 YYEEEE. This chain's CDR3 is CASSGQNTGELFF. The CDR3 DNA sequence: TGTGCCAGCAGCGGGCAGAACACCGGGGAGCTGTTTTTT.

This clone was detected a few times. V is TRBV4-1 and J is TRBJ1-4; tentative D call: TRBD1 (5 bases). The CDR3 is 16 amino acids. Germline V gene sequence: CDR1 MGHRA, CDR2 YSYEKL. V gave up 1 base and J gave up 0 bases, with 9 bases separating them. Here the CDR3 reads CASSQGTLATNEKLFF. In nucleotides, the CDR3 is TGCGCCAGCAGCCAAGGGACACTTGCAACTAATGAAAAACTGTTTTTT.

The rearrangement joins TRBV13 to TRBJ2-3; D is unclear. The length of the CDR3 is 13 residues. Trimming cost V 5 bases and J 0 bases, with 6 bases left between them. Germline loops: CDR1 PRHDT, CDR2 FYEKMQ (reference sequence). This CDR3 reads CASSHRSTDTQYF. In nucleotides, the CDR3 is TGTGCCAGCAGCCATAGAAGCACAGATACGCAGTATTTT.

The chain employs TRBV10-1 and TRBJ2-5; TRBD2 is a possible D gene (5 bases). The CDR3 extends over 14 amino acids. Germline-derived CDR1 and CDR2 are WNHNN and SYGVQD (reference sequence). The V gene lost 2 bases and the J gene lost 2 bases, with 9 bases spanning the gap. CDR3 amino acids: CASSEPGIQETQYF. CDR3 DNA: TGCGCCAGCAGTGAGCCGGGGATACAAGAGACCCAGTACTTC.

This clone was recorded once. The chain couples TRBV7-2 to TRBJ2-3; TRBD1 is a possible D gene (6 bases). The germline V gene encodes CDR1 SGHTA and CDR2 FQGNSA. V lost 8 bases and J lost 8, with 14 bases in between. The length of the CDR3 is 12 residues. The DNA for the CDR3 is TGTGCCAGCGGTCACAGGGATGGTACGCAGTATTTT. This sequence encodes CASGHRDGTQYF.

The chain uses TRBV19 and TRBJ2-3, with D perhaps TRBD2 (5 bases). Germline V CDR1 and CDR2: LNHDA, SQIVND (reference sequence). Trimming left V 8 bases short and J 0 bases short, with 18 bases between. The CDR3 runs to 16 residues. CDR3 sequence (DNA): TGTGCCAGTCGGAGAGGGCAAACAGATAGCACAGATACGCAGTATTTT. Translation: CASRRGQTDSTDTQYF.

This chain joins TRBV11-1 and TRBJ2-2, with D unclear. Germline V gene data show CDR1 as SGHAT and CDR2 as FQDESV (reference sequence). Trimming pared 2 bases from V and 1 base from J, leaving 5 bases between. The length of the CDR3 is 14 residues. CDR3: CASSLNRNTGELFF. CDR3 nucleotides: TGTGCCAGCAGCTTAAACAGGAACACCGGGGAGCTGTTTTTT.

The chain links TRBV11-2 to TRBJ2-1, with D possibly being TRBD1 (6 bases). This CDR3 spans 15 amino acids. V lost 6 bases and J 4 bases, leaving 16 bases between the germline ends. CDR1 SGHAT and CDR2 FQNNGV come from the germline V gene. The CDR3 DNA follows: TGTGCCAGCAGTCCCGTGGGGCAGGGGTACAATGAGCAGTTCTTC. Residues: CASSPVGQGYNEQFF.

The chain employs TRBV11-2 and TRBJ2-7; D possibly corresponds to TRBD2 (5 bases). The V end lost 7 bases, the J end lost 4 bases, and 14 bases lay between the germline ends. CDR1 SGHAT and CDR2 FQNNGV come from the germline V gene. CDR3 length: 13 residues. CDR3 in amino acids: CASTNRGSYEQYF. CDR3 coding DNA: TGTGCCAGCACCAACCGGGGTAGTTACGAGCAGTACTTC.